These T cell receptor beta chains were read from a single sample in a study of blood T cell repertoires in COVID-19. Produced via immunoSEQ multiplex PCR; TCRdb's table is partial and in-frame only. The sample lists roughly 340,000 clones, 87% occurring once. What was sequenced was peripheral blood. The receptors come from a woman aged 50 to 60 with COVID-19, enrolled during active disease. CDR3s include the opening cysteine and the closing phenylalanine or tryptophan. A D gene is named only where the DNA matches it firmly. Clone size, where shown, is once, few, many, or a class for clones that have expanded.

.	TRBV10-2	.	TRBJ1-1	TGCGCCAGCAGTGTCGCGGGGGCGAACACTGAAGCTTTCTTT	CASSVAGANTEAFF
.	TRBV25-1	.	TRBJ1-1	TGTGCCAGTTCCGATCTTCCAGGGAGGGGAGTGAACACTGAAGCTTTCTTT	CASSDLPGRGVNTEAFF
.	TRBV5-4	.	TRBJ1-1	TGTGCCAGCAGCTCAGCTCCGGTAGGCGGGGGAGCTTTCTTT	CASSSAPVGGGAFF
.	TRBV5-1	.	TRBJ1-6	TGCGCCAGCAGCTTGGCCGGAGGAGGGCAAGTTGGTAATTCACCCCTCCACTTT	CASSLAGGGQVGNSPLHF
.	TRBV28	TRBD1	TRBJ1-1	TGTGCCAGCAGTTCACGGGACAGGGGGCTTTTCACTGAAGCTTTCTTT	CASSSRDRGLFTEAFF
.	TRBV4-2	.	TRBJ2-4	TGTGCCAGCAGCCAAGACCTAGCCAAAAACATTCAGTACTTC	CASSQDLAKNIQYF
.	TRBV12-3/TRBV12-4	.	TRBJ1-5	TGTGCCAGCAGTTTAGGAGGTCAGCCCCAGCATTTT	CASSLGGQPQHF
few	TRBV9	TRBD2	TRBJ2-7	TGTGCCAGCAGCGTAGAAGGACTAGCGGGAGGGCATTTCGAGCAGTACTTC	CASSVEGLAGGHFEQYF
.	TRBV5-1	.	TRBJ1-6	TGCGCCAGCAGCTTGACAGGAATACTCTATAATTCACCCCTCCACTTT	CASSLTGILYNSPLHF
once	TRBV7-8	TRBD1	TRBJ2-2	TGTGCCAGCAGCTCCCCTATCCTAGGGGGCATCAACACCGGGGAGCTGTTTTTT	CASSSPILGGINTGELFF
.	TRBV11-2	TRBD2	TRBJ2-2	TGTGCCAGCAGCCACTTTGGCGCGGGAGACGGGGAGCTGTTTTTT	CASSHFGAGDGELFF
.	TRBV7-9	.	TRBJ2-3	TGTGCCAGCAGCCCTGGGACTTCTAGCACAGATACGCAGTATTTT	CASSPGTSSTDTQYF
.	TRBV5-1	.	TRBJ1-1	TGCGCCAGCAGCCCCAGGGTGAACACTGAAGCTTTCTTT	CASSPRVNTEAFF
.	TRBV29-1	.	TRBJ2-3	TGCAGCCAGAGGACATCATCTAGCACAGATACGCAGTATTTT	CSQRTSSSTDTQYF
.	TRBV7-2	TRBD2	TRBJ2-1	TGTGCCAGCAGCCCGACTAGCGGAGACTACAATGAGCAGTTCTTC	CASSPTSGDYNEQFF
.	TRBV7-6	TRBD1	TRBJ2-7	TGTGCCAGCAGCTTGAACAGGGGTTCGTACGAGCAGTACTTC	CASSLNRGSYEQYF
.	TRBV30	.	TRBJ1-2	TGTGCCTGGAGAGGAGAAATTTTTAACTATGGCTACACCTTC	CAWRGEIFNYGYTF
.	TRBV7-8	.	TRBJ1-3	TGTGCCAGCACCGACGCAGGGTTCACTGGAAACACCATATATTTT	CASTDAGFTGNTIYF
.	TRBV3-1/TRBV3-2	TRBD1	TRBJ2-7	TGTGCCAGCAGCCAAGTAACCACAGGGGTCCCTCAACCCTACGAGCAGTACTTC	CASSQVTTGVPQPYEQYF
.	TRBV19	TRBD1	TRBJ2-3	TGTGCCAGTAGTATAGGACAGGGGATCACAGATACGCAGTATTTT	CASSIGQGITDTQYF
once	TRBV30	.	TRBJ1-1	TGTGCCTGGAGTGTAAGGAGGAACACTGAAGCTTTCTTT	CAWSVRRNTEAFF
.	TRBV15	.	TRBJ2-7	TGTGCCACCAGCAGGAGGAGCTCCTACGAGCAGTACTTC	CATSRRSSYEQYF
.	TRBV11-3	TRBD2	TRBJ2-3	TGTGCCAGCAGCCCTAAACTAGCGGGTTTCACAGATACGCAGTATTTT	CASSPKLAGFTDTQYF
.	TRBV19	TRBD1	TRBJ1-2	TGTGCCAGTAGAATACAGGGGGCAGTGTATGGCTACACCTTC	CASRIQGAVYGYTF
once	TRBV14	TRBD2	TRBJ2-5	TGTGCCAGCAGCCGGACTAGCGGGAGAACCAACCAAGAGACCCAGTACTTC	CASSRTSGRTNQETQYF
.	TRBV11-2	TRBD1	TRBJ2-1	TGTGCCAGCAGGTACAGGGGCAATGAGCAGTTCTTC	CASRYRGNEQFF
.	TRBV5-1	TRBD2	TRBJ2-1	TGCGCCAGCAGCTTGGGTAGCGGGGGGTCCTACAATGAGCAGTTCTTC	CASSLGSGGSYNEQFF
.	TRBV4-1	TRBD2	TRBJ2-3	TGCGCCAGCAGCCAGTTGGGACTAGATGCAGATACGCAGTATTTT	CASSQLGLDADTQYF
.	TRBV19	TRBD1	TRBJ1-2	TGTGCCAGTAGTACAAGGCAGGGGGCCCTCTATGGCTACACCTTC	CASSTRQGALYGYTF
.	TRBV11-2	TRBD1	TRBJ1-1	TGTGCCAGCAGCAGTACAGGGGGCGAGGGTGAAGCTTTCTTT	CASSSTGGEGEAFF
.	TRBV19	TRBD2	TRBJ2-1	TGTGCCAGTACGGGACTAGCGGGTCATCGGGGCCAGTTCTTC	CASTGLAGHRGQFF
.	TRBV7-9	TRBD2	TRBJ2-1	TGTGCCAGCAGCCCGTCCCAGCGGGGGAGAAGTGAGCAGTTCTTC	CASSPSQRGRSEQFF
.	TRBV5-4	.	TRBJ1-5	TGTGCCAGCAGCCTGGGACCAGGTGGCCCTGCTCGACAGCCCCAGCATTTT	CASSLGPGGPARQPQHF
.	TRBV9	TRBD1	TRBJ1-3	TGTGCCAGCAGCCGTACTAGGACAGGGACTGGAAACACCATATATTTT	CASSRTRTGTGNTIYF
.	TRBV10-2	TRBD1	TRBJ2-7	TGCGCCAGCACGCCGTCGGGACAGGGGGCCTACGAGCAGTACTTC	CASTPSGQGAYEQYF